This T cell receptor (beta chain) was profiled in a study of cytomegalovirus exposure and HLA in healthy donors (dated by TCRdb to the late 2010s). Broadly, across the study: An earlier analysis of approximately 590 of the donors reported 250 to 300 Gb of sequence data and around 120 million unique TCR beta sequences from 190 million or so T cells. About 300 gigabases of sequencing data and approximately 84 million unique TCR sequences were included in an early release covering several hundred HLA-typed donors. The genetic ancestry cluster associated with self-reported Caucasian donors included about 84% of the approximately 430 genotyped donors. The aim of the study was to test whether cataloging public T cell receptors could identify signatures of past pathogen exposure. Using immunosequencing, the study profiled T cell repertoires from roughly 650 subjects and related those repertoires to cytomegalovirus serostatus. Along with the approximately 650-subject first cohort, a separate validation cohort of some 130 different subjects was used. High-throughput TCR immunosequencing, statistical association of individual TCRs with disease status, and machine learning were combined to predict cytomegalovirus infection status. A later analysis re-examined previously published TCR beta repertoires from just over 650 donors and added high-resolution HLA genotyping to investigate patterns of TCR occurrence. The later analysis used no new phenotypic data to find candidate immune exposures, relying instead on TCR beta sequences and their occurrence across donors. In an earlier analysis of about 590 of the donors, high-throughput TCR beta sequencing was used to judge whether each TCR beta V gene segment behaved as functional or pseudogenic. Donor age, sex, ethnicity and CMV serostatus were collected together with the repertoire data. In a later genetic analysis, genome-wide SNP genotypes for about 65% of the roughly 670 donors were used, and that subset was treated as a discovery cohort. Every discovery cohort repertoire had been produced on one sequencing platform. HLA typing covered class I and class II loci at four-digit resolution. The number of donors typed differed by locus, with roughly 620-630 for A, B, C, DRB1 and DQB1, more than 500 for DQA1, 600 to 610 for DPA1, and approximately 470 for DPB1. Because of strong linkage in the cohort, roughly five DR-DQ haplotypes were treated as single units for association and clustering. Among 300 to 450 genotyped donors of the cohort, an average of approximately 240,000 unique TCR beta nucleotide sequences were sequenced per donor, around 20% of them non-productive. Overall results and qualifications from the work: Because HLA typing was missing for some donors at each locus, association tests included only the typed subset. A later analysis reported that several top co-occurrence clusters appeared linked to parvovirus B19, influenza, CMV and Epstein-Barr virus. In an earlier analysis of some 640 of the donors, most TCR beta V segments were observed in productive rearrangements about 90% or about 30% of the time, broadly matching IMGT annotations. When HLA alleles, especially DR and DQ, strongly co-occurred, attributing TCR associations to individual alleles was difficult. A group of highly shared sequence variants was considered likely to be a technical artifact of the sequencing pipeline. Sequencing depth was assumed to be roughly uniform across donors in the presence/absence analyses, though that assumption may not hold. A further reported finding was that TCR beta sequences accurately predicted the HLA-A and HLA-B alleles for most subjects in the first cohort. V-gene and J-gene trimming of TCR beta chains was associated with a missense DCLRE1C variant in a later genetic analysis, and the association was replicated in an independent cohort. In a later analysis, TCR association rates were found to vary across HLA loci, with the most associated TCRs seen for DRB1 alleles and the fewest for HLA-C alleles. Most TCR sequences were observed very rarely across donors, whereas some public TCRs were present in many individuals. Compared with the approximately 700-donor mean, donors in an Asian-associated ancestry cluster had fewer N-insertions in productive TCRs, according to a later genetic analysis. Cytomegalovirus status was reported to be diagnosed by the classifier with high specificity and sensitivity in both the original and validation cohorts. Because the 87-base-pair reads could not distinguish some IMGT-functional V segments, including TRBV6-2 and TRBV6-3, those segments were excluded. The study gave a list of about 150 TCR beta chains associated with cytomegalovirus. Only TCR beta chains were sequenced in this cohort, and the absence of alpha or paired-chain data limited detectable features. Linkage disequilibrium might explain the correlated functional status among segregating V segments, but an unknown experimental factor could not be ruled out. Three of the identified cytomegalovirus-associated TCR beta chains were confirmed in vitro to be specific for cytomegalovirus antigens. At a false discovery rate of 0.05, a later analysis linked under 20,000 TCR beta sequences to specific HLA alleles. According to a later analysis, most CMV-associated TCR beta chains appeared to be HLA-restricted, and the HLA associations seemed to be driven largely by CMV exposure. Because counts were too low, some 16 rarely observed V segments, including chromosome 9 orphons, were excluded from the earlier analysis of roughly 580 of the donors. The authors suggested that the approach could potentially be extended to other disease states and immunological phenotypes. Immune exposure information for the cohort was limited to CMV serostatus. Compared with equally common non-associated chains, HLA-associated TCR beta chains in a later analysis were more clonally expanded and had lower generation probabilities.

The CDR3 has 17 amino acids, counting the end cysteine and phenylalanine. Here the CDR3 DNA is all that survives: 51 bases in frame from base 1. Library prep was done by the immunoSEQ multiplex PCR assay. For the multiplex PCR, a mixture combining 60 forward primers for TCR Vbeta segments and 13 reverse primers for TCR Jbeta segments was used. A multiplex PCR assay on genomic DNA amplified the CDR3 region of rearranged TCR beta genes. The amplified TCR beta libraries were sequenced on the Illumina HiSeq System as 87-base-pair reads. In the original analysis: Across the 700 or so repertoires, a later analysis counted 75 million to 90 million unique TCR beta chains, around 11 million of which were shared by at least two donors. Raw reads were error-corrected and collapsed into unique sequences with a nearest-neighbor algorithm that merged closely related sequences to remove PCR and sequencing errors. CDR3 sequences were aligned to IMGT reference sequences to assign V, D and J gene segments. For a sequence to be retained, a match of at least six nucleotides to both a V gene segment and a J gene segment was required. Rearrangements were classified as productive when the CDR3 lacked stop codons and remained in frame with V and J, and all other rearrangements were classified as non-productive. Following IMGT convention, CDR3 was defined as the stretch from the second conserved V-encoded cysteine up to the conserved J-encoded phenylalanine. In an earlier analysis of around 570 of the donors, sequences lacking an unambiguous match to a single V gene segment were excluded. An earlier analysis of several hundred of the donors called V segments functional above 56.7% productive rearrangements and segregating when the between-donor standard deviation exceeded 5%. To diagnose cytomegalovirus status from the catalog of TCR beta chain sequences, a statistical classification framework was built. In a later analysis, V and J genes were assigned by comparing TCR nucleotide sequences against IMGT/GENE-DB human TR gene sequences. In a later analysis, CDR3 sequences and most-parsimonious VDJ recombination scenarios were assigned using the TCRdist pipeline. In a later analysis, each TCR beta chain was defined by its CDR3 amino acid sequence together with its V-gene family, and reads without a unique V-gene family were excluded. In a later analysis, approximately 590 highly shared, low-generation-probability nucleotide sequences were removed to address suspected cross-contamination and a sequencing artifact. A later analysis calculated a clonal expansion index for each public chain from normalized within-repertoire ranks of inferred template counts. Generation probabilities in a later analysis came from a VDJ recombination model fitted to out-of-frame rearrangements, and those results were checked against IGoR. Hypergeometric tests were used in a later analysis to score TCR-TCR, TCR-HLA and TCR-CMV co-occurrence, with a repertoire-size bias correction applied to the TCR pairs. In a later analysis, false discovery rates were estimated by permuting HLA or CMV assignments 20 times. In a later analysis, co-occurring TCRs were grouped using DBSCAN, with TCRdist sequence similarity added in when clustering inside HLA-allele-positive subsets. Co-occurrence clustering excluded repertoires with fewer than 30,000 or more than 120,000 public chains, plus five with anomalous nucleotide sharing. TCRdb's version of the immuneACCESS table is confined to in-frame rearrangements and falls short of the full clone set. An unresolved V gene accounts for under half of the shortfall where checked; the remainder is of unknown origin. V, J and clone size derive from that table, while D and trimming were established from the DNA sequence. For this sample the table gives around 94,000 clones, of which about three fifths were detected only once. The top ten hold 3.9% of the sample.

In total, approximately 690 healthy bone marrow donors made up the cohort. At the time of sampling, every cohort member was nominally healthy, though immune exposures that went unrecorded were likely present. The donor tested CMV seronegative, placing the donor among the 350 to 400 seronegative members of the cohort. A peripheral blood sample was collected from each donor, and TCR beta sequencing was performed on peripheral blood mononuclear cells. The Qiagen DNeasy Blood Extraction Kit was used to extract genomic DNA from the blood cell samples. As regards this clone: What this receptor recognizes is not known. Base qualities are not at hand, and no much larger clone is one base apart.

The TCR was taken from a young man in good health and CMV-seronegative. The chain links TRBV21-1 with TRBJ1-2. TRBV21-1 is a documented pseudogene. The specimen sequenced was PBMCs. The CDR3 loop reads CASSRRDPGLKGYGYTF. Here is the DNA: TGTGCCAGCAGCAGGCGGGACCCGGGCCTCAAGGGCTATGGCTACACCTTC.